The 5 T cell receptor beta chains given below trace back to one sample, sequenced in a study of OX40 agonist ivuxolimab in advanced cancers. Here immunoSEQ multiplex PCR was the method, and the copy in TCRdb shows in-frame clones only, minus some. Of around 37,000 clones detected, roughly 79% appear once; the ten largest clones hold less than 20%. Sequences were derived from CD4+ or CD8+ T cells sorted from blood, sampled in a trial of the OX40 agonist ivuxolimab. The source is an adult with an advanced solid tumor such as melanoma, head and neck, liver or kidney cancer.

This clone was observed a single time. The rearrangement uses TRBV7-9 and TRBJ1-2; TRBD1 aligns across 10 bases. Germline CDR1 and CDR2: SEHNR and FQNEAQ (reference sequence). After removal of 0 bases from V and 7 bases from J, the junction contained 8 bases not matched to a gene. The CDR3 is 16 residues long. As DNA, the CDR3 is TGTGCCAGCAGCTTAGCCCAGACAGGGGGCGAGGGTGGCTACACCTTC. Its translation is CASSLAQTGGEGGYTF.

J is TRBJ1-2 and V is TRBV4-3; weak D call: TRBD1 (5 bases). Between the trimmed V and J ends, which lost 0 bases and 7 bases, there was a span of 18 bases. CDR3 length: 16 amino acids. Germline V CDR1 and CDR2: LGHNA, YSLEER. CDR3 sequence: CASSQDSLESRGGYTF. The CDR3 DNA sequence: TGCGCCAGCAGCCAAGATTCTCTAGAGAGTAGGGGTGGCTACACCTTC.

This clone appeared a few times. This sequence joins TRBV5-1 and TRBJ1-1; TRBD1 matches at 8 bases. The CDR3 covers 13 residues. Unmatched junction bases numbered 1, after V lost 1 base and J lost 5 bases. Germline CDR1 and CDR2: SGHRS and YFSETQ. The CDR3 coding sequence is TGCGCCAGCAGCTTGCAGGGGGCGACTGAAGCTTTCTTT. Amino acids: CASSLQGATEAFF.

This clone showed up just once. The gene calls are TRBV6-4 and TRBJ2-7, with 8 bases that match TRBD1. Germline assignment: CDR1 MRHNA and CDR2 SNTAGT. The junction had 13 bases not matched to a gene; V was cut back by 6 bases and J by 0 bases. CDR3 length: 17 amino acids. As DNA, the CDR3 is TGTGCCAGCAGGGGACCGGACAGGGACCTTAGCTCCTACGAGCAGTACTTC. Translated: CASRGPDRDLSSYEQYF.

Comments on this clone: At one of its ends the junction is not consistent with the germline gene, which may arise from a read error. This sequence joins TRBV6-1 and TRBJ1-1; perhaps TRBD1 as D (5 bases). Germline CDR1 and CDR2: MNHNS and SASEGT. The CDR3 extends over 14 amino acids. The CDR3 DNA reads TGTGCCAGCAGAGAAGGGGAGGACTACACTGAAGCTTTCTTT. Its protein is CASREGEDYTEAFF.